This TCR beta chain originates from a study of T cells after somatic rescue of genetic block. Profiling relied on immunoSEQ multiplex PCR, and the TCRdb table lists in-frame clones only, not all of them. The repertoire consists of tens of thousands of clones, with around 90% occurring once and the leading ten covering about 3%. Comment on this clone: Other DNA sequences from this sample encode an identical CDR3 as well.

Germline trimming cut 5 bases from V and 4 bases from J; bases unmatched to any gene: 12. The CDR3 consists of 16 residues. Germline loops: CDR1 SGHTA, CDR2 FQGTGA. The sample comprised peripheral blood mononuclear cells (PBMCs). This sequence originates from a young man. The chain carries TRBV7-3 and TRBJ2-5; TRBD1 aligns across 8 bases. DNA of the CDR3: TGTGCCAGCAGCCCCCTCGGACAGGGAAGGAGAGAGACCCAGTACTTC. Amino acid sequence: CASSPLGQGRRETQYF.